This T cell receptor beta chain derives from a study of blood T cell repertoires in COVID-19. Study at large: Both acute and convalescent COVID-19 samples were obtained from the United States, Italy and Spain. Sample material is recorded as cDNA or gDNA derived from T cells, B-cell-depleted T cells, or PBMCs.

Assay used: immunoSEQ multiplex PCR; TCRdb lists only in-frame clones, some missing. The data show a few hundred thousand clones, about nine tenths seen once. V shed 6 bases, J shed 7 bases, and the junction held 14 bases outside the gene matches. CDR1 is SNHLY, CDR2 FYNNEI, per germline. CDR3 length: 16 amino acids. Material: peripheral blood. This sequence joins TRBV2 and TRBJ2-1, with 8 positions matching TRBD2. The sequence was collected from a middle-aged woman who had recovered from COVID-19. The DNA of the CDR3 is TGTGCCAGCAGATCCCACGCGTGGTCTAGCGGGAATGAGCAGTTCTTC. Translation: CASRSHAWSSGNEQFF. The whole variable domain, remainder taken from reference TRBV2 and TRBJ2-1, is EPEVTQTPSHQVTQMGQEVILRCVPISNHLYFYWYRQILGQKVEFLVSFYNNEISEKSEIFDDQFSVERPDGSNFTLKIRSTKLEDSAMYFCASRSHAWSSGNEQFFGPGTRLTVL.